This TCR beta chain comes out of a study of cytomegalovirus exposure and HLA in healthy donors. The study ran its PCR with 60 Vbeta and 13 Jbeta primers. TCRdb's table, derived via immunoSEQ multiplex PCR, lists solely in-frame clones and lacks some. The sample consists of 95,000 or so clones, about 77% of them appearing once. In this sample, this clone turned up a few times. Its antigen is still unknown. Study-level results: It emerged from a later analysis that several of the most significant clusters appeared to be linked to common viral pathogens. Productive status was seen about 87% or about 30% of the time for most TCR beta V segments in an earlier analysis. Researchers counted approximately 160 TCR beta chains as cytomegalovirus-associated. With later analysis, a missense DCLRE1C variant became linked to TCR beta V- and J-gene trimming.

V dropped 0 bases and J dropped 0 bases, with 15 bases sitting between them. This CDR3 has 17 residues. Germline CDR1 SGHTA, CDR2 FQGTGA. The specimen sequenced was PBMCs. The receptor was derived from a middle-aged woman in good health and CMV-seronegative. This rearrangement joins TRBV7-3 to TRBJ2-7; weak D call: TRBD2 (5 bases). The CDR3 DNA reads as TGTGCCAGCAGCTTAACCCCCGAGGGATATCCCTCCTACGAGCAGTACTTC. It encodes CASSLTPEGYPSYEQYF. Filled out from reference TRBV7-3 and TRBJ2-7, the complete variable domain reads GAGVSQTPSNKVTEKGKYVELRCDPISGHTALYWYRQSLGQGPEFLIYFQGTGAADDSGLPNDRFFAVRPEGSVSTLKIQRTERGDSAVYLCASSLTPEGYPSYEQYFGPGTRLTVT.